This TCR beta chain was recorded in a study of Ad26.COV2.S vaccination and SARS-CoV-2 variants. About the study: This donor came from the COV1001 trial of Ad26.COV2.S. Recipients of Ad26.COV2.S got it intramuscularly, once or twice 56 days apart.

The CDR3 has 17 residues. In germline, CDR1 is KGHDR, CDR2 SFDVKD. The J segment lost 8 bases and the V segment lost 4 bases, leaving 13 bases of the junction unmatched. With regard to this clone: Its cognate antigen is unknown.

The study, taken as a whole, reports: Vaccine recipients showed a spike-specific TCR breadth that was higher than in placebo recipients.

Clones were read by immunoSEQ multiplex PCR, and TCRdb kept only the in-frame ones, dropping some. This sample has almost 400,000 clones, with 89% found just once. Sample treatment: about 20 received Ad26.COV2.S at low or high dose, single or two shots; about 5 received placebo; per-sample allocation not given. Specimens were obtained on day 63 following the first vaccine or placebo injection. The TCR originated in a person between 18 and 59 years old who received the Ad26.COV2.S COVID-19 vaccine or a placebo. This rearrangement joins TRBV24-1 to TRBJ2-1, with 10 bases identical to TRBD2. Material: peripheral blood, obtained in a trial of Ad26.COV2.S vaccine versus placebo. The CDR3 sequence: CATSDSQLAGNGDEQFF. CDR3 nucleotides: TGTGCCACCAGTGACTCCCAACTAGCGGGAAACGGGGATGAGCAGTTCTTC.